This TCR beta chain comes out of a study of blood T cells in healthy people across ages. Study conclusions and caveats: Naive T cell percentage and TCR beta diversity correlated strongly.

It was with a sample-barcoded 5' primer and a J-beta primer mix that a second PCR of roughly 7 to 12 cycles was run. From the 5' RACE reads, TCRdb called clonotypes with MiXCR, one entry per CDR3 protein. The sample has about 640,000 distinct CDR3 sequences; 58% are singletons. This clonotype has just a few counts. Its specificity is unknown. The specimen sequenced was blood. The sequence was obtained from a man in his sixties in good health.

CDR3 in amino acids: CASSELAGGRETQYF. The CDR3 nucleotides are TGTGCCAGCAGTGAGCTAGCGGGGGGCCGGGAGACCCAGTACTTC. The rearrangement uses TRBV12-3 or TRBV12-4 and TRBJ2-5, with 11 bases fitting TRBD2. CDR3 size: 15 residues. V shed 5 bases, J shed 5 bases, and the junction held 7 bases outside the gene matches.